Shown below are 21 T cell receptor beta chains from a single sample sequenced in a study of cytomegalovirus exposure and HLA in healthy donors. The PCR made use of 60 Vbeta and 13 Jbeta primers. Sequenced by immunoSEQ multiplex PCR; TCRdb stores in-frame clones only, minus some. Altogether 200,000 to 250,000 clones are present, about 80% being singletons, with the ten largest covering around 8.3%. The sample taken for sequencing was PBMCs. These receptors came from a woman aged 55-69 years in good health and CMV-seropositive.

The chain recombines TRBV2 with TRBJ2-7; 9 positions match TRBD1. Unmatched junction bases numbered 7, after V lost 4 bases and J lost 6 bases. The V gene's germline CDR1 is SNHLY and CDR2 FYNNEI. This CDR3 has 14 residues. CDR3 nucleotide sequence: TGTGCCAGCAGTGCTGCGGGACAGGGCCCCGAGCAGTACTTC. Protein product: CASSAAGQGPEQYF.

The rearrangement uses TRBV7-2 and TRBJ2-7, with 8 bases identical to TRBD2. V shed 1 base, J shed 6 bases, and the junction held 8 bases outside the gene matches. The germline CDR1 and CDR2 sequences are SGHTA and FQGNSA. This CDR3 spans 15 amino acids. The CDR3 loop is CASSLVAGISREQYF. CDR3 bases: TGTGCCAGCAGCTTAGTAGCGGGAATAAGTCGCGAGCAGTACTTC.

The rearrangement links TRBV7-9 to TRBJ2-7; 9 nucleotides align to TRBD1. Trimming cost V 4 bases and J 2 bases; bases outside gene matches: 12. Germline-derived CDR1 and CDR2 are SEHNR and FQNEAQ (reference sequence). The CDR3 runs to 17 residues. The CDR3 nucleotides are TGTGCCAGCAGCTCCCCAAGTACCGGGACAGGGCCCTACGAGCAGTACTTC. This sequence encodes CASSSPSTGTGPYEQYF.

This sequence joins TRBV5-1 and TRBJ1-2; D perhaps matches TRBD1 (6 bases). Trimming took 4 bases from V and 6 from J, leaving 19 bases between them. This CDR3 contains 15 residues. Germline V gene data show CDR1 as SGHRS and CDR2 as YFSETQ. This chain's CDR3 is CASSPSGGGYHGYTF. CDR3 nucleotide sequence: TGCGCCAGCAGCCCCTCTGGGGGCGGGTACCATGGCTACACCTTC.

V and J are TRBV2 and TRBJ2-1, with D maybe TRBD2 (6 bases). Germline V gene sequence: CDR1 SNHLY, CDR2 FYNNEI. The CDR3 consists of 15 residues. V was clipped by 3 bases and J by 1 base, with 10 bases between them. The CDR3: CASSEEGLSYNEQFF. CDR3 bases: TGTGCCAGCAGTGAGGAGGGTCTTTCCTACAATGAGCAGTTCTTC.

The chain combines TRBV5-1 with TRBJ2-2, with D possibly being TRBD1 (6 bases). The CDR3 is 15 amino acids. Trimming pared 0 bases from V and 1 base from J, leaving 7 bases between. Germline loops: CDR1 SGHRS, CDR2 YFSETQ. The CDR3 bases are TGCGCCAGCAGCTTGGGACAGGTGAACACCGGGGAGCTGTTTTTT. Translating it yields CASSLGQVNTGELFF.

The V call is TRBV30, the J call TRBJ2-1; maybe TRBD2 (5 bases). The CDR3 loop spans 12 amino acids. Trimming took off 5 bases at V and 7 bases at J, with 12 bases between the two ends. Germline lookup yields CDR1 GTSNPN and CDR2 SVGIG (reference sequence). DNA of the CDR3: TGTGCCTGGCTCGAGCAGCGGAATGAGCAGTTCTTC. Amino acids: CAWLEQRNEQFF.

This chain connects TRBV7-3 to TRBJ2-2; 14 nucleotides align to TRBD2. The junction had 11 bases not matched to a gene; V was cut back by 3 bases and J by 5 bases. The germline CDR1 and CDR2 sequences are SGHTA and FQGTGA. This CDR3 comprises 19 residues. CDR3 region: CASSFGHGLAGGRTGELFF. The CDR3 DNA follows: TGTGCCAGCAGCTTTGGTCACGGACTAGCGGGAGGAAGGACCGGGGAGCTGTTTTTT. Looking up the rest from reference TRBV7-3 and TRBJ2-2 gives the full variable domain: GAGVSQTPSNKVTEKGKYVELRCDPISGHTALYWYRQSLGQGPEFLIYFQGTGAADDSGLPNDRFFAVRPEGSVSTLKIQRTERGDSAVYLCASSFGHGLAGGRTGELFFGEGSRLTVL.

The chain combines TRBV27 with TRBJ2-1; 7 nucleotides line up with TRBD1. Germline V gives CDR1 MNHEY, CDR2 SMNVEV (reference sequence). V gave up 5 bases and J gave up 10 bases; unmatched junction bases: 8. The CDR3 has 13 amino acids. The chain's CDR3 is CASSPRTGFEQFF. CDR3 coding DNA: TGTGCCAGCAGTCCCAGGACAGGCTTCGAGCAGTTCTTC.

This clone was counted between two and nine times. The V gene is TRBV6-5, the J gene TRBJ1-5; tentative D call: TRBD1 (6 bases). There are 14 residues in the CDR3. The germline V and J ends were trimmed by 7 bases and 5 bases, with 15 bases remaining between them. Germline V gives CDR1 MNHEY, CDR2 SVGAGI. The CDR3 is CASKRTQGDQPQHF. CDR3 coding DNA: TGTGCCAGCAAAAGGACACAGGGCGATCAGCCCCAGCATTTT.

The chain joins TRBV5-1 to TRBJ2-6; 7 bases fit TRBD1. The trim removed 0 bases at V and 0 bases at J, leaving 3 bases unmatched. Per germline, CDR1 SGHRS and CDR2 YFSETQ. The CDR3 is made up of 17 amino acids. This chain's CDR3 is CASSLEYRGSGANVLTF. The DNA of the CDR3 is TGCGCCAGCAGCTTGGAATACAGGGGCTCTGGGGCCAACGTCCTGACTTTC.

The chain uses TRBV5-1 and TRBJ2-1, with 12 bases lining up with TRBD2. The CDR3 is made up of 16 amino acids. The germline V gene has CDR1 SGHRS and CDR2 YFSETQ. V dropped 3 bases and J dropped 4; count of bases not matched to a gene: 5. The CDR3 spells CASSSLGLAGYNEQFF. The CDR3 nucleotides are TGCGCCAGCAGCTCCCTAGGACTAGCGGGATACAATGAGCAGTTCTTC. Combining the CDR3 with reference TRBV5-1 and TRBJ2-1 gives the whole variable domain KAGVTQTPRYLIKTRGQQVTLSCSPISGHRSVSWYQQTPGQGLQFLFEYFSETQRNKGNFPGRFSGRQFSNSRSEMNVSTLELGDSALYLCASSSLGLAGYNEQFFGPGTRLTVL.

The chain employs TRBV27 and TRBJ2-7, with 12 positions matching TRBD1. The length of the CDR3 is 14 residues. J was trimmed by 6 bases and V by 2 bases; bases with no gene match: 2. Per germline, CDR1 MNHEY and CDR2 SMNVEV (reference sequence). The CDR3, as DNA: TGTGCCAGCAGTTTAGGGACAGGGGGCGCCGAGCAGTACTTC. Amino acid sequence: CASSLGTGGAEQYF.

The gene calls are TRBV19 and TRBJ2-7; the match to TRBD1 covers 7 bases. V was pared by 0 bases and J by 2 bases, with 4 bases of the junction left unmatched. The CDR3 is 15 amino acids. The germline V gene encodes CDR1 LNHDA and CDR2 SQIVND (reference sequence). The CDR3: CASSIDPGQTYEQYF. As DNA, the CDR3 is TGTGCCAGTAGTATAGACCCGGGACAGACCTACGAGCAGTACTTC. Full variable domain (rest looked up from reference TRBV19 and TRBJ2-7): DGGITQSPKYLFRKEGQNVTLSCEQNLNHDAMYWYRQDPGQGLRLIYYSQIVNDFQKGDIAEGYSVSREKKESFPLTVTSAQKNPTAFYLCASSIDPGQTYEQYFGPGTRLTVT.

The rearrangement uses TRBV6-5 and TRBJ1-3; D not certain. Trimming left V 0 bases short and J 4 bases short, with 10 bases between. The V gene's germline CDR1 is MNHEY and CDR2 SVGAGI. The CDR3 sequence is 15 residues long. CDR3 in DNA: TGTGCCAGCAGTTACTCCCGGGCGGGAGGAAACACCATATATTTT. Its translation: CASSYSRAGGNTIYF.

The table lists this clone with a few counts. The chain joins TRBV5-1 to TRBJ2-7; 11 bases are a match to TRBD2. With V trimmed by 7 bases and J by 5 bases, 11 bases remained unmatched. The CDR3 is 15 residues long. Per the germline V gene, CDR1 is SGHRS and CDR2 is YFSETQ. CDR3 residues: CASRPAPGLADEQYF. CDR3 bases: TGCGCCAGCCGCCCAGCCCCGGGACTAGCGGACGAGCAGTACTTC.

The chain couples TRBV12-5 to TRBJ2-2, with D perhaps TRBD1 (5 bases). This CDR3 spans 16 amino acids. Looked up from germline, CDR1 is LGHNT and CDR2 is FRNRAP. The V end was cut by 2 bases, the J end by 4 bases, with 14 bases between. CDR3: CASGLPSAGPTGELFF. Written as DNA, the CDR3 is TGTGCTAGTGGTTTGCCCTCAGCAGGGCCCACCGGGGAGCTGTTTTTT. The full variable domain, its missing parts supplied by reference TRBV12-5 and TRBJ2-2, is DARVTQTPRHKVTEMGQEVTMRCQPILGHNTVFWYRQTMMQGLELLAYFRNRAPLDDSGMPKDRFSAEMPDATLATLKIQPSEPRDSAVYFCASGLPSAGPTGELFFGEGSRLTVL.

The chain uses TRBV9 and TRBJ2-2; tentatively, D is TRBD2 (5 bases). The germline V gene encodes CDR1 SGDLS and CDR2 YYNGEE. Deletions cut 4 bases from V and 6 bases from J, with 16 bases between. This CDR3 has 15 amino acids. CDR3 sequence reads: CASSSGLASPGELFF. Here the CDR3 DNA reads TGTGCCAGCAGCTCCGGACTCGCCTCCCCCGGGGAGCTGTTTTTT.

The J gene is TRBJ1-2, the V gene TRBV28, with 10 bases aligning to TRBD1. This CDR3 is built from 14 residues. Germline CDR1 MDHEN, CDR2 SYDVKM. V was clipped by 5 bases and J by 7 bases; unmatched bases: 7. CDR3 protein: CASSVGTGVRGYTF. The CDR3 region has the DNA TGTGCCAGCAGTGTTGGGACAGGGGTTCGTGGCTACACCTTC.

This rearrangement joins TRBV28 to TRBJ2-3; TRBD2 might be the D (6 bases). V was shortened by 3 bases and J by 1 base, with 17 bases between the two germline ends. The germline V gene has CDR1 MDHEN and CDR2 SYDVKM. This CDR3 contains 17 residues. Here the CDR3 DNA reads TGTGCCAGCAGTTTGAGCGGGTGGCAACCTGGCACAGATACGCAGTATTTT. Translation gives CASSLSGWQPGTDTQYF.

This chain links TRBV7-2 with TRBJ2-1, with 15 bases matching TRBD2. Germline CDR1 reads SGHTA; CDR2 reads FQGNSA. V shed 0 bases, J shed 4 bases, and the junction held 1 base outside the gene matches. The CDR3 runs 17 residues. Here the CDR3 reads CASSLAGTSGRYNEQFF. CDR3 coding DNA: TGTGCCAGCAGCTTAGCGGGGACTAGCGGGAGGTACAATGAGCAGTTCTTC.